This TCR beta chain is drawn from a study of PD-L1 blockade in urothelial cancer. V lost 4 bases and J lost 2; bases outside the gene matches: 16. Germline-derived CDR1 and CDR2 are SGHNT and YYREEE (reference sequence). The CDR3 spans 18 residues. The data were produced by immunoSEQ multiplex PCR, yet TCRdb's version contains in-frame clones alone and is incomplete. The sample holds around 110,000 clones, approximately 90% seen once. As to time point: peripheral blood 6 weeks after treatment start. This receptor was identified in a man in his 60s with urothelial cancer. The input for sequencing was PBMCs, taken around atezolizumab (anti-PD-L1) treatment. The rearrangement uses TRBV5-4 and TRBJ2-5; 8 bases are shared with TRBD2. The CDR3 DNA follows: TGTGCCAGCAGCCCCACCTCTTTTGGCGGGAGGACTCAAGAGACCCAGTACTTC. Translating gives CASSPTSFGGRTQETQYF.